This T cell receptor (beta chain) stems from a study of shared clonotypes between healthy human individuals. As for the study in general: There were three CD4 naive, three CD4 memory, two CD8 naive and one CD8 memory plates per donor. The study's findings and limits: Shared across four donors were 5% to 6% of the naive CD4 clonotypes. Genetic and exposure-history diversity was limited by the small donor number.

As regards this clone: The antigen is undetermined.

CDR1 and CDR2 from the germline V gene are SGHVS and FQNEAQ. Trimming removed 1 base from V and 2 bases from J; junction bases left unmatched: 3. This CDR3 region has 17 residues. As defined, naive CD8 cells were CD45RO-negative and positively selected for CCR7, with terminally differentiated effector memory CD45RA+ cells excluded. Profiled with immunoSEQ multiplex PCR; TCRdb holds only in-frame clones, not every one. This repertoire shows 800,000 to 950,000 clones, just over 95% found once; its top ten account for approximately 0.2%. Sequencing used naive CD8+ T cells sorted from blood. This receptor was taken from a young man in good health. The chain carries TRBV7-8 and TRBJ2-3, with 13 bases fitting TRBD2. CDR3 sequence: CASSLELAGGNTDTQYF. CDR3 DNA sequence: TGTGCCAGCAGCTTAGAACTAGCGGGAGGGAACACAGATACGCAGTATTTT. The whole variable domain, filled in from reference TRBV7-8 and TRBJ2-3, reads GAGVSQSPRYKVAKRGQDVALRCDPISGHVSLFWYQQALGQGPEFLTYFQNEAQLDKSGLPSDRFFAERPEGSVSTLKIQRTQQEDSAVYLCASSLELAGGNTDTQYFGPGTRLTVL.